These 22 T cell receptor beta chains came from one sample sequenced in a study of regulatory T cells in long-lasting Graves disease. Investigators prepared the TCR beta libraries by applying iRepertoire HTBI primers and Arm-PCR of CDR3 regions. TCRdb analysed the multiplex PCR reads with MiXCR anew, one entry per CDR3 protein. The sample includes a few hundred thousand distinct CDR3 sequences, roughly 16% of them seen just once. Time point denoted: newly diagnosed GD, antithyroid drugs for less than 3 months. The authors made the TCR library using RNA they extracted from PBMCs. The same data also contributed to another study, on T cells in Graves' hyperthyroidism and ophthalmopathy.

Sequencing was performed on peripheral blood mononuclear cells (PBMCs), taken at new diagnosis, from a patient treated with antithyroid drugs. The origin of the receptors is a woman aged 18 to 35 with Graves disease.

J is TRBJ2-7 and V is TRBV6-2 or TRBV6-3; maybe TRBD1 (5 bases). Germline-derived CDR1 and CDR2 are MNHEY and SVGEGT. With 2 bases removed from V and 1 base from J, the gap between germline ends came to 18 bases. This CDR3 spans 17 amino acids. The CDR3 DNA reads as TGTGCCAGCAGTTACAATCAGGGCTATTCTCTATCCTACGAGCAGTACTTC. It translates to CASSYNQGYSLSYEQYF.

As concerns this clonotype: At one of its ends the junction is not consistent with the germline gene, which may arise from a read error. This chain links TRBV2 with TRBJ1-2; 11 bases match TRBD1. CDR1 SNHLY and CDR2 FYNNEI come from the germline V gene. The CDR3 extends over 14 amino acids. The CDR3 is CAGRGQGAGYGYTF. DNA for the CDR3: TGTGCCGGCAGAGGACAGGGGGCTGGCTATGGCTACACCTTC. Together with reference TRBV2 and TRBJ1-2, the CDR3 gives the full variable domain: EPEVTQTPSHQVTQMGQEVILRCVPISNHLYFYWYRQILGQKVEFLVSFYNNEISEKSEIFDDQFSVERPDGSNFTLKIRSTKLEDSAMYFCAGRGQGAGYGYTFGSGTRLTVV.

The chain combines TRBV7-9 with TRBJ2-1; TRBD2 might be the D (6 bases). This CDR3 is 17 amino acids long. V lost 3 bases to trimming and J lost 7 bases, with 22 bases between them. Germline-derived CDR1 and CDR2 are SEHNR and FQNEAQ (reference sequence). This CDR3 reads CASSFWEDSPGRNEQFF. For the CDR3, the DNA is TGTGCCAGCAGCTTTTGGGAGGATTCCCCGGGGAGAAATGAGCAGTTCTTC.

V gene TRBV7-9 combines with J gene TRBJ2-1; 7 bases are shared with TRBD2. J lost 12 bases, V lost 7 bases, and 18 bases had no gene match. Germline V gives CDR1 SEHNR, CDR2 FQNEAQ (reference sequence). This CDR3 has 15 amino acids. The CDR3 DNA reads TGTGCCAGCACCCAACCGGGACTAAGTGGAGGTGGGCAGTTCTTC. This gives the protein CASTQPGLSGGGQFF. Full variable domain (missing parts from reference TRBV7-9 and TRBJ2-1): DTGVSQNPRHKITKRGQNVTFRCDPISEHNRLYWYRQTLGQGPEFLTYFQNEAQLEKSRLLSDRFSAERPKGSFSTLEIQRTEQGDSAMYLCASTQPGLSGGGQFFGPGTRLTVL.

Here the CDR3 DNA reads TGCGCCAGCAGTGGGGCAGGGGGCGGCTACACCTTC. Its translation: CASSGAGGGYTF. The J gene is TRBJ1-2, the V gene TRBV5-1, with 8 nucleotides matching TRBD1. The V gene end was trimmed by 5 bases and the J gene end by 8 bases; junction bases not matched to a gene: 5. Germline V gives CDR1 SGHRS, CDR2 YFSETQ. The CDR3 runs to 12 residues.

The sample holds a few counts of this clonotype. Possible read error: a much larger clone is one base away. The CDR3 sequence: CASSLPQGYAQYF. CDR3 nucleotides: TGTGCCAGCAGTTTACCACAGGGGTACGCGCAGTACTTC. The chain uses TRBV28 and TRBJ2-7; 7 positions match TRBD1. CDR1 MDHEN and CDR2 SYDVKM come from the germline V gene. The CDR3 totals 13 residues.

The genes are TRBV20-1 and TRBJ2-5; D is ambiguous. CDR3 length: 13 residues. CDR1 and CDR2 (germline): DFQATT, SNEGSKA (reference sequence). With 3 bases removed from V and 11 bases from J, the gap between germline ends came to 19 bases. CDR3 region: CSASDSKILEQYF. CDR3 sequence (DNA): TGCAGTGCTAGCGACTCCAAAATACTTGAGCAGTACTTC.

This clonotype was seen at least ten times. This rearrangement joins TRBV20-1 to TRBJ2-5; 8 bases match TRBD2. The germline V gene has CDR1 DFQATT and CDR2 SNEGSKA (reference sequence). After removal of 6 bases from V and 0 bases from J, the junction contained 9 bases not matched to a gene. The CDR3 consists of 15 residues. The CDR3 nucleotides are TGCAGTGCCAGACGGCTAGCGGGTAACCAAGAGACCCAGTACTTC. This translates into CSARRLAGNQETQYF.

In its sample, this clonotype was seen many times. The chain recombines TRBV11-2 with TRBJ2-7, with 8 bases aligning to TRBD1. Germline CDR1 reads SGHAT; CDR2 reads FQNNGV. The V and J ends lost 6 bases and 5 bases, in that order; junction bases with no gene match: 6. CDR3 length: 13 amino acids. This CDR3 is CASSRDRGDEQYF. In DNA, the CDR3 is TGTGCCAGCAGTCGCGACAGGGGCGACGAGCAGTACTTC.

The genes are TRBV13 and TRBJ2-1, with TRBD2 matching 7 bases. Losses at the gene ends were 7 bases for V and 5 bases for J; bases not matched to a gene: 14. The CDR3 is made up of 16 amino acids. The germline V gene has CDR1 PRHDT and CDR2 FYEKMQ (reference sequence). Here the CDR3 DNA reads TGTGCCAGCATCTACGGGAGGAGGACGGTGAACAATGAGCAGTTCTTC. This codes for CASIYGRRTVNNEQFF.

A note on this clonotype: This likely reflects a read error, since a far larger clone is one base away. This rearrangement joins TRBV7-9 to TRBJ2-7; 7 nucleotides agree with TRBD1. CDR1 is SEHNR, CDR2 FQNEAQ, per germline (reference sequence). The CDR3 sequence is 13 residues long. The CDR3 is CASSLDRGYEQNF. The CDR3 coding sequence is TGTGCCAGCAGCTTAGACAGGGGATACGAGCAGAACTTC. Variable domain in full (rest from reference TRBV7-9 and TRBJ2-7): DTGVSQNPRHKITKRGQNVTFRCDPISEHNRLYWYRQTLGQGPEFLTYFQNEAQLEKSRLLSDRFSAERPKGSFSTLEIQRTEQGDSAMYLCASSLDRGYEQNFGPGTRLTVT.

This clonotype was seen a single time. The chain recombines TRBV27 with TRBJ2-2, with D perhaps matching TRBD1 or TRBD2 (6 bases each). Germline CDR1 is MNHEY and CDR2 is SMNVEV (reference sequence). The CDR3 is 15 amino acids. V was trimmed by 0 bases and J by 7 bases, leaving 12 bases between them. This CDR3 reads CASSLSGGYGGELFF. The CDR3 nucleotides are TGTGCCAGCAGTTTATCGGGGGGCTACGGCGGGGAGCTGTTTTTT.

In its sample, this clonotype was seen many times. The genes are TRBV14 and TRBJ2-3, with D maybe TRBD1 (7 bases). CDR1 and CDR2 (germline): SGHDN, FVKESK. CDR3 length: 18 residues. The V end was cut by 1 base, the J end by 0 bases, with 17 bases between. The CDR3 reads CASSQAEGGQASTDTQYF. CDR3 in DNA: TGTGCCAGCAGCCAAGCGGAGGGAGGACAGGCCAGCACAGATACGCAGTATTTT.

The chain recombines TRBV7-2 with TRBJ2-3; 9 bases line up with TRBD2. CDR3 length: 15 residues. V lost 4 bases and J lost 4; bases outside the gene matches: 6. Per germline, CDR1 SGHTA and CDR2 FQGNSA. The DNA of the CDR3 is TGTGCCAGCAGCTCGCGGGGGGGCCGGGCAGATACGCAGTATTTT. Translated: CASSSRGGRADTQYF.

In its sample, this clonotype was seen many times. This chain connects TRBV7-9 to TRBJ1-1; D not resolved. Germline CDR1 is SEHNR and CDR2 is FQNEAQ (reference sequence). The CDR3 consists of 12 residues. V lost 3 bases and J lost 3, with 5 bases in between. As DNA, the CDR3 is TGTGCCAGCAGCTTGATGGACACTGAAGCTTTCTTT. Encoded protein: CASSLMDTEAFF.

Only a few counts were recorded for this clonotype. The V and J genes are TRBV6-2 or TRBV6-3 and TRBJ2-1, with TRBD1 matching 11 bases. Germline lookup yields CDR1 MNHEY and CDR2 SVGEGT. Trimming at V came to 2 bases and at J to 6 bases, leaving 3 bases not matched to a gene. The CDR3 contains 15 residues. CDR3 coding DNA: TGTGCCAGCAGTTACAGGGACAGGGGGGTCAATGAGCAGTTCTTC. This encodes CASSYRDRGVNEQFF.

This clonotype showed up many times. V and J are TRBV20-1 and TRBJ2-1; a weak D match, TRBD2 (5 bases). Per germline, CDR1 DFQATT and CDR2 SNEGSKA (reference sequence). Trimming left V 6 bases short and J 9 bases short, with 9 bases between. This CDR3 has 10 residues. The CDR3 sequence is CSAGVAEQFF. The CDR3 bases are TGCAGTGCGGGAGTCGCTGAGCAGTTCTTC.

At least ten counts were recorded for this clonotype. This chain links TRBV6-2 or TRBV6-3 with TRBJ2-5; D is undetermined. CDR3 length: 14 residues. The germline CDR1 and CDR2 sequences are MNHEY and SVGEGT. Trimming took 0 bases from V and 4 from J, leaving 9 bases between them. The CDR3: CASSYSGRVETQYF. CDR3 DNA sequence: TGTGCCAGCAGTTACTCGGGCAGAGTAGAGACCCAGTACTTC.

The V call is TRBV3-1, the J call TRBJ2-3; D perhaps matches TRBD2 (5 bases). The V end lost 4 bases, the J end lost 2 bases, and 16 bases lay between the germline ends. The CDR3 loop spans 16 amino acids. Germline CDR1 and CDR2: LGHDT and YNNKEL (reference sequence). The CDR3 DNA sequence: TGTGCCAGCAGCCCATTCGGTGCGGGTCTCACAGATACGCAGTATTTT. It codes for CASSPFGAGLTDTQYF.

There are many counts of this clonotype. The V gene is TRBV27, the J gene TRBJ1-2; 9 nucleotides align to TRBD1. Per germline, CDR1 MNHEY and CDR2 SMNVEV (reference sequence). The CDR3 consists of 14 residues. The ends lost 3 bases at V and 5 bases at J; junction bases unmatched: 4. CDR3 loop: CASSFHGTGYGYTF. CDR3 DNA: TGTGCCAGCAGTTTCCACGGGACAGGGTATGGCTACACCTTC.

This clonotype came up many times. This chain joins TRBV29-1 and TRBJ2-2; 8 nucleotides align to TRBD1. The CDR3 loop spans 14 amino acids. V was pared by 5 bases and J by 9 bases, with 11 bases of the junction left unmatched. Germline values: CDR1 SQVTM, CDR2 ANQGSEA. The CDR3 reads CSVILGQGGWELFF. The CDR3 bases are TGCAGCGTTATTTTAGGACAGGGAGGCTGGGAGCTGTTTTTT.

This clonotype has just a few counts. The chain carries TRBV9 and TRBJ2-3, with a tentative D call TRBD1 (7 bases). Per the germline V gene, CDR1 is SGDLS and CDR2 is YYNGEE. V dropped 2 bases and J dropped 9 bases, with 13 bases sitting between them. The CDR3 length is 13 residues. The CDR3 nucleotides are TGTGCCAGCAGCGTTGACCAGGGGGGAACGCAGTATTTT. This translates into CASSVDQGGTQYF.